This is a list of T cell receptor beta chains from one sample in a study of T cells in tumors after PD-1 blockade. Method: immunoSEQ multiplex PCR; TCRdb's copy keeps in-frame clones and lacks some. The sample shows 12,000 or so clones, over 55% of them seen only once. Specimen: tumor tissue, collected before anti-PD-1 treatment. Receptors were obtained from a human donor with basal cell carcinoma. Each CDR3 is given with its conserved first and last residue. The D gene is left open where the match is weak. Clone size is not always given. Where it is, it says once, few, many or a class for expanded clones.

TRBJ2-6 | few | TRBV5-1 | NA | CASSLGAGGGNVLTF | TGCGCCAGCAGCTTGGGGGCAGGGGGAGGCAACGTCCTGACTTTC
TRBJ1-2 | NA | TRBV4-1 | NA | CASSQTGDINYGYTF | TGCGCCAGCAGCCAAACCGGGGACATTAACTATGGCTACACCTTC
TRBJ2-5 | NA | TRBV18 | NA | CASSPAWGPQETQYF | TGTGCCAGCTCACCAGCATGGGGACCTCAAGAGACCCAGTACTTC
TRBJ2-3 | large | TRBV25-1 | NA | CASSFGDTQYF | TGTGCCAGCAGTTTTGGAGATACGCAGTATTTT
TRBJ1-3 | few | TRBV4-2 | TRBD1 | CASSHSPGQGRSGNTIYF | TGTGCCAGCAGCCATTCCCCGGGACAGGGGAGGTCTGGAAACACCATATATTTT
TRBJ2-3 | NA | TRBV6-2/TRBV6-3 | NA | CASTPRRGGDTQYF | TGTGCCAGCACCCCAAGGAGAGGAGGAGATACGCAGTATTTT
TRBJ1-2 | NA | TRBV11-3 | TRBD1 | CASSLGTVGYTF | TGTGCCAGCAGCTTGGGGACAGTGGGCTACACCTTC
TRBJ2-7 | NA | TRBV7-8 | TRBD2 | CASSGPGLAGDYEQYF | TGTGCCAGCAGCGGCCCGGGACTAGCGGGGGACTACGAGCAGTACTTC
TRBJ2-1 | NA | TRBV6-6 | NA | CASSRGTVNEQFF | TGTGCCAGCAGTAGAGGGACGGTCAATGAGCAGTTCTTC
TRBJ2-5 | NA | TRBV5-4 | NA | CASSVGGGETQYF | TGTGCCAGCAGCGTCGGGGGCGGCGAGACCCAGTACTTC
TRBJ2-7 | NA | TRBV7-8 | NA | CASSLTDAYEQYF | TGTGCCAGCAGCTTGACTGACGCCTACGAGCAGTACTTC
TRBJ2-1 | NA | TRBV5-6 | TRBD2 | CASSLVTSGMSSYNEQFF | TGTGCCAGCAGCTTGGTGACTAGCGGGATGAGCTCCTACAATGAGCAGTTCTTC
TRBJ1-2 | few | TRBV2 | NA | CARRTGSTYGYTF | TGTGCCAGACGGACGGGAAGTACCTATGGCTACACCTTC
TRBJ2-1 | medium-sized | TRBV7-9 | NA | CASSLEGVGEQFF | TGTGCCAGCAGCTTAGAGGGGGTGGGTGAGCAGTTCTTC
TRBJ2-1 | few | TRBV6-2/TRBV6-3 | NA | CASSYSPTWGIYNEQFF | TGTGCCAGCAGTTACTCCCCTACCTGGGGGATCTACAATGAGCAGTTCTTC
TRBJ1-3 | hyperexpanded | TRBV6-2/TRBV6-3 | NA | CASSSAEGISGNTIYF | TGTGCCAGCAGCTCTGCCGAAGGAATCTCTGGAAACACCATATATTTT
TRBJ2-2 | once | TRBV19 | NA | CASSIGRGTGELFF | TGTGCCAGTAGTATAGGCAGGGGCACCGGGGAGCTGTTTTTT
TRBJ1-5 | NA | TRBV6-5 | NA | CASSPRDGGQPQHF | TGTGCCAGCAGTCCGCGGGACGGGGGTCAGCCCCAGCATTTT
TRBJ2-7 | few | TRBV19 | TRBD2 | CASDPGGSLDEQYF | TGTGCCAGTGATCCGGGCGGGAGTCTGGACGAGCAGTACTTC
TRBJ2-3 | NA | TRBV7-2 | TRBD1 | CASSPGQGGDTQYF | TGTGCCAGCAGCCCCGGACAGGGGGGAGATACGCAGTATTTT
TRBJ1-1 | NA | TRBV7-8 | TRBD1 | CASSPPTGLTEAFF | TGTGCCAGCAGCCCCCCGACAGGGCTCACTGAAGCTTTCTTT
TRBJ2-1 | NA | TRBV4-1 | NA | CASSQDRSREQFF | TGCGCCAGCAGCCAAGATAGGTCACGGGAGCAGTTCTTC
TRBJ1-3 | NA | TRBV7-2 | TRBD1 | CASSLVGQGSGNTIYF | TGTGCCAGCAGCTTAGTCGGACAGGGATCGGGAAACACCATATATTTT
TRBJ2-7 | NA | TRBV7-2 | TRBD2 | CASSLSSGGEYEQYF | TGTGCCAGCAGCTTATCCAGCGGGGGGGAATACGAGCAGTACTTC
TRBJ1-2 | NA | TRBV7-9 | NA | CASSSGTAGANYGYTF | TGTGCCAGCAGCTCGGGCACCGCAGGGGCTAACTATGGCTACACCTTC
TRBJ1-6 | NA | TRBV5-1 | NA | CASSLGDLRDGADSPLHF | TGCGCCAGCAGCTTGGGAGACCTACGGGACGGGGCTGATTCACCCCTCCACTTT
TRBJ2-7 | NA | TRBV3-1/TRBV3-2 | NA | CASSLRYGTLRFDEQYF | TGTGCCAGCAGCCTCCGCTACGGGACATTGAGGTTCGACGAGCAGTACTTC
TRBJ2-1 | NA | TRBV7-3 | TRBD2 | CASSPLAGATSEQFF | TGTGCCAGCAGCCCACTAGCGGGGGCAACTAGCGAGCAGTTCTTC
TRBJ1-3 | NA | TRBV5-1 | NA | CASSLGVSGNTIYF | TGCGCCAGCAGCTTGGGCGTCTCTGGAAACACCATATATTTT
TRBJ2-1 | NA | TRBV7-2 | TRBD1 | CASSPLTGAEQFF | TGTGCCAGCAGCCCCCTAACAGGGGCTGAGCAGTTCTTC
TRBJ1-5 | medium-sized | TRBV28 | NA | CASSSSQRYSNQPQHF | TGTGCCAGCAGTTCCTCCCAACGGTATAGCAATCAGCCCCAGCATTTT
TRBJ2-1 | NA | TRBV2 | NA | CASKPSGLSYNEQFF | TGTGCCAGCAAACCCAGCGGGCTTTCCTACAATGAGCAGTTCTTC
TRBJ2-7 | NA | TRBV7-6 | TRBD2 | CASSAAGLAIYEQYF | TGTGCCAGCAGCGCGGCGGGACTAGCGATCTACGAGCAGTACTTC
TRBJ2-5 | NA | TRBV6-1 | TRBD2 | CASSEKLGLAGGETQYF | TGTGCCAGCAGTGAAAAATTGGGACTAGCGGGAGGGGAGACCCAGTACTTC
TRBJ1-2 | NA | TRBV24-1 | TRBD1 | CATSGADRAYGYTF | TGTGCCACCAGTGGGGCCGACAGGGCCTATGGCTACACCTTC
TRBJ2-7 | NA | TRBV5-1 | TRBD1 | CASSLGQGVREQYF | TGCGCCAGCAGCTTGGGGCAGGGGGTGAGGGAGCAGTACTTC
TRBJ1-5 | NA | TRBV6-5 | NA | CASSYSGRVNQPQHF | TGTGCCAGCAGTTACTCGGGCAGGGTCAATCAGCCCCAGCATTTT
TRBJ2-7 | NA | TRBV2 | NA | CASTETPYEQYF | TGTGCCAGCACCGAGACTCCCTACGAGCAGTACTTC
TRBJ2-2 | NA | TRBV5-4 | NA | CASSLQRANTGELFF | TGTGCCAGCAGCTTGCAGCGGGCGAACACCGGGGAGCTGTTTTTT